Included here is one TCR beta chain sequence, with context. Its antigen is not identified. This sample stems from a study of T cell responses to AZD1222 COVID-19 vaccine. Overall study findings and caveats: Spike regions recognized by vaccine-associated CD4 TCRs spanned the protein, led by 160-218 and 743-854. The number of AZD1222 recipients seropositive at baseline was only 6 or 7. It should be noted that donors were predominantly white British and more often female, and clonal diversity was possibly underestimated.

Sequenced by immunoSEQ multiplex PCR; TCRdb stores in-frame clones only, minus some. The profile shows around 140,000 clones, 88% of them singletons. Germline trimming cut 5 bases from V and 6 bases from J; bases unmatched to any gene: 6. The CDR3 is made up of 13 amino acids. Germline-derived CDR1 and CDR2 are SEHNR and FQNEAQ (reference sequence). This clonotype originated in an adult who received the MenACWY meningococcal vaccine as a control. The chain combines TRBV7-9 with TRBJ2-7, with 8 bases aligning to TRBD2. The sample consisted of peripheral blood, taken 28 days after the second dose of the MenACWY control vaccine. CDR3 loop: CASSPGGAREQYF. For the CDR3, the DNA is TGTGCCAGCAGCCCGGGGGGGGCCCGCGAGCAGTACTTC.